The clone carrying this T cell receptor (beta chain) was recorded once. Cohort placement rested on clinical history that participants reported themselves. Recovered status in Cohort 3 required two negative PCRs, clearance, or symptom resolution. Here immunoSEQ multiplex PCR was the method, and the copy in TCRdb shows in-frame clones only, minus some. Of about 300,000 clones listed, 65% to 90% are singletons. These data belong to a study of blood T cell repertoires in COVID-19. In germline, CDR1 is LGHDT, CDR2 YNNKEL (reference sequence). Trimming took 2 bases from V and 6 from J; bases not matched to a gene: 3. The CDR3 spans 13 residues.

The sequence was obtained from a man aged 25-45 years who had recovered from COVID-19. The chain has TRBV3-1 (or the pseudogene TRBV3-2) and TRBJ2-7, with TRBD2 identical over 8 bases. The sequenced sample consisted of PBMCs or T cells enriched from blood (not recorded which). CDR3 DNA: TGTGCCAGCAGCCAAATCCGGGGGGGCGAGCAGTACTTC. This translates into CASSQIRGGEQYF.